The TCR beta chain described here comes from a study of T cell repertoires in cytomegalovirus infection. The wider study: CMV epitopes used comprised recently identified HLA-C-restricted ones and well-studied HLA-B-restricted ones. TCR beta signatures that were public indicated CMV infection and matching HLA type. Study-level results: The cumulative frequency of public TCR beta families identified carriers of CMV plus the relevant HLA. CMV-specific TCR beta clonotypes restricted by HLA-C were the ones dominating the ex vivo response.

TCRdb redid the calling of the reads with MiXCR, one entry per CDR3 protein. The profile shows around 71,000 distinct CDR3 sequences, more than 20% of them singletons. There are 12 residues in the CDR3. With 6 bases removed from V and 1 base from J, the gap between germline ends came to 4 bases. Germline V gene sequence: CDR1 MNHEY, CDR2 SMNVEV (reference sequence). Comment on this clonotype: Its antigen is not identified.

The chain is built from TRBV27 and TRBJ1-5; D call uncertain. The source was CD8+ T cells from cultured PBMCs, collected from culture after CMV antigen stimulation. The sequence was obtained from a human donor in good health (CMV status not recorded). Some clones in this sample may be carry-over from other donors' samples. The CDR3: CASRESNQPQHF. CDR3 nucleotides: TGTGCCAGCAGGGAGAGCAATCAGCCCCAGCATTTT.